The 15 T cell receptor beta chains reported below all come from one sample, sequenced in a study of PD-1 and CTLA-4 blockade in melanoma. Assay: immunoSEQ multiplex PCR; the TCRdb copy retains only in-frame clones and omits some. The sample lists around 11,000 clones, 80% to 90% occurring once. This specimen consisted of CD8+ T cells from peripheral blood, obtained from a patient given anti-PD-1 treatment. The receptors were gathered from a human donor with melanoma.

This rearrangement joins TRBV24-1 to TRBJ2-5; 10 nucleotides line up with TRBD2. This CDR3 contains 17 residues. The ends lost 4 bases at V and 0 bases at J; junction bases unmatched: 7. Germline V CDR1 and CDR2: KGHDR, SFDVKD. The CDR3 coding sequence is TGTGCCACCAGTGACTCCCTAGCGGGAGCGTACCAAGAGACCCAGTACTTC. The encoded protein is CATSDSLAGAYQETQYF.

The CDR3 sequence: CASSLSGAQETQYF. The CDR3, as DNA: TGTGCCAGCAGCCTTAGCGGGGCCCAAGAGACCCAGTACTTC. This chain joins TRBV27 and TRBJ2-5; the match to TRBD2 covers 8 bases. CDR1 MNHEY and CDR2 SMNVEV come from the germline V gene (reference sequence). The CDR3 consists of 14 residues. Trimming cost V 6 bases and J 1 base; bases outside gene matches: 4.

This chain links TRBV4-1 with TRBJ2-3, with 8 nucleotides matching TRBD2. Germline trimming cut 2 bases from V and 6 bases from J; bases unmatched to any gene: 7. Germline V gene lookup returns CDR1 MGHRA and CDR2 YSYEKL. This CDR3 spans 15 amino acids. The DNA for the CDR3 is TGCGCCAGCAGCCAATTCGGGGCTAGCGGGGATACGCAGTATTTT. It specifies CASSQFGASGDTQYF.

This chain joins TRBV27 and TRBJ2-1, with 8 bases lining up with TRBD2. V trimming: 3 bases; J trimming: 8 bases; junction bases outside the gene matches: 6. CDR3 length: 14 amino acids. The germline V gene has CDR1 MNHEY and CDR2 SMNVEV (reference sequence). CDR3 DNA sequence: TGTGCCAGCAGTTTGCGGCGGGAGGTCGATGAGCAGTTCTTC. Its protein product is CASSLRREVDEQFF.

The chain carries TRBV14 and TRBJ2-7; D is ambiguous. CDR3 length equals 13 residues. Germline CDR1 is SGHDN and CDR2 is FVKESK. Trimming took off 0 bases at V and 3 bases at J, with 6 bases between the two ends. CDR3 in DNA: TGTGCCAGCAGCCAAGAGGCTATCTACGAGCAGTACTTC. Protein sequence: CASSQEAIYEQYF.

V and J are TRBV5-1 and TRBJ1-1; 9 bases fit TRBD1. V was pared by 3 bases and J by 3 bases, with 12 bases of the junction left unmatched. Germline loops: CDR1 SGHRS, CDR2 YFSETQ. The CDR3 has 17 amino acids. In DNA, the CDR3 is TGCGCCAGCAGCTCGGGGACAGGGTTCATTCCGGACACTGAAGCTTTCTTT. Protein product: CASSSGTGFIPDTEAFF.

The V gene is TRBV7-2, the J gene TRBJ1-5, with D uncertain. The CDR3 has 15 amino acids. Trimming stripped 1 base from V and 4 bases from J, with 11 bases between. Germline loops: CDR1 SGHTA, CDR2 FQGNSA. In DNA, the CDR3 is TGTGCCAGCAGCTTAGAGGAAGAGTGGAATCAGCCCCAGCATTTT. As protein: CASSLEEEWNQPQHF.

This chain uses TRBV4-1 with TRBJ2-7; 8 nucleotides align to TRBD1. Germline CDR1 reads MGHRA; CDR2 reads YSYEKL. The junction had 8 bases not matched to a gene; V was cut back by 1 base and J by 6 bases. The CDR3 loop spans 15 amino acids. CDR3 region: CASSQGQGYFGEQYF. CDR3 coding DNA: TGCGCCAGCAGCCAAGGACAGGGGTATTTTGGCGAGCAGTACTTC.

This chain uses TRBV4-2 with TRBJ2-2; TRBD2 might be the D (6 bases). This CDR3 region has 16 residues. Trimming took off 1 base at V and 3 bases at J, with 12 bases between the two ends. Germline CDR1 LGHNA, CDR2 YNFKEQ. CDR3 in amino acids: CASSQAPGEYTGELFF. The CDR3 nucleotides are TGTGCCAGCAGCCAAGCCCCGGGAGAGTACACCGGGGAGCTGTTTTTT.

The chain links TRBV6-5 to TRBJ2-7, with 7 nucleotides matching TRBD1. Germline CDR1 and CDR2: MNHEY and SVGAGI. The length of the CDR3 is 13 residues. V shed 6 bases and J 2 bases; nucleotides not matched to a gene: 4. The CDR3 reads CASSQGVTYEQYF. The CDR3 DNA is TGTGCCAGCAGCCAGGGGGTCACCTACGAGCAGTACTTC.

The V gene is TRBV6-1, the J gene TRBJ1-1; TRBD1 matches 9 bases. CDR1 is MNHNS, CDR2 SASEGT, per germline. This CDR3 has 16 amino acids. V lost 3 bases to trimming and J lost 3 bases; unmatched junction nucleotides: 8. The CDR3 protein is CASSEPPGQGHTEAFF. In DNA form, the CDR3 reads TGTGCCAGCAGTGAGCCACCGGGACAGGGCCACACTGAAGCTTTCTTT.

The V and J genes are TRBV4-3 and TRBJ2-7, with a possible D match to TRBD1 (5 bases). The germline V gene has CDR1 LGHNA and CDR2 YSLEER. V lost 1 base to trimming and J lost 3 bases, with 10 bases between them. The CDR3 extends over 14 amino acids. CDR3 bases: TGCGCCAGCAGCCAAGTGGCAGGGTACTACGAGCAGTACTTC. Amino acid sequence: CASSQVAGYYEQYF.

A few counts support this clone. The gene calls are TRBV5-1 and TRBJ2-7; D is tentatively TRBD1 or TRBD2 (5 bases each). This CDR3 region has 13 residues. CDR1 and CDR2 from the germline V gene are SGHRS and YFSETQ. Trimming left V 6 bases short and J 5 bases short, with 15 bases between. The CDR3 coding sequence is TGCGCCAGCAATTGGGACCGCCCGGACGAGCAGTACTTC. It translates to CASNWDRPDEQYF.

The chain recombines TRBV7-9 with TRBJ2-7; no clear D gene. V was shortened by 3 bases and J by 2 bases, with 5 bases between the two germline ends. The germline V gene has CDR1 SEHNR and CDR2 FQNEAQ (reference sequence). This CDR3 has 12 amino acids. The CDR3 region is CASSFDAYEQYF. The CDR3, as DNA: TGTGCCAGCAGCTTCGACGCCTACGAGCAGTACTTC. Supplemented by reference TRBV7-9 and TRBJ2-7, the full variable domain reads DTGVSQNPRHKITKRGQNVTFRCDPISEHNRLYWYRQTLGQGPEFLTYFQNEAQLEKSRLLSDRFSAERPKGSFSTLEIQRTEQGDSAMYLCASSFDAYEQYFGPGTRLTVT.

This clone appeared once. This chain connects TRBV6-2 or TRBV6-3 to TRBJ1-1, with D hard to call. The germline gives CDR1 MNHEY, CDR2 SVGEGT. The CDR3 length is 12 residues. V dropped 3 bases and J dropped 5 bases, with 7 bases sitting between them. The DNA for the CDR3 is TGTGCCAGCAGTTATTCGAAGACTGAAGCTTTCTTT. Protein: CASSYSKTEAFF.